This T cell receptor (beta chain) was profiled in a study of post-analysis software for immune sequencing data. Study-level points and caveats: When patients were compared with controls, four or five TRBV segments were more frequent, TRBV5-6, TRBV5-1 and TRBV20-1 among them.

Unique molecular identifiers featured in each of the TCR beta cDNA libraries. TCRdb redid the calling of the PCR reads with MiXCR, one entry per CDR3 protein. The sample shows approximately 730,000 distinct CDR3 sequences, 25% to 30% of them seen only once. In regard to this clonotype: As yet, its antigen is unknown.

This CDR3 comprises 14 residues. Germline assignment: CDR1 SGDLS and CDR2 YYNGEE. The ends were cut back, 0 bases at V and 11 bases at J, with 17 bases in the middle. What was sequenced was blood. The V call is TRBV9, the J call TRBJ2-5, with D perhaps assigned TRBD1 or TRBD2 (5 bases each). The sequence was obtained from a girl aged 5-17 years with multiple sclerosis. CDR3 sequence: CASSVAGPGDEQYF. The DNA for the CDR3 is TGTGCCAGCAGCGTAGCGGGACCCGGTGATGAGCAGTACTTC.